This is a list of T cell receptor beta chains from one sample in a study of T cell repertoires in cytomegalovirus infection. TCRdb called the reads again in MiXCR, with one record for every CDR3 protein. The sample has some 450,000 distinct CDR3 sequences; roughly 30% are singletons. The sequenced material came from PBMCs. These receptors all come from a human donor in good health (CMV status not recorded). Some clones in this sample may be carry-over from other donors' samples. CDR3s include the opening cysteine and the closing phenylalanine or tryptophan.

j_call: TRBJ1-3; v_call: TRBV6-8; cdr3_aa: CASSRSTDSGNTIYF
j_call: TRBJ1-2; v_call: TRBV25-1; cdr3_aa: CASSEYQRGQGYYGYTF
j_call: TRBJ2-5; v_call: TRBV15; cdr3_aa: CATSREGAGLQETQYF
j_call: TRBJ2-1; v_call: TRBV7-2; cdr3_aa: CASSLGRSENNEQFF
j_call: TRBJ1-6; v_call: TRBV7-8; cdr3_aa: CASKPGEGSPLHF
j_call: TRBJ1-2; v_call: TRBV7-2; cdr3_aa: CASSPQDGGFGYTF
j_call: TRBJ1-2; v_call: TRBV19; cdr3_aa: CASTHRDRFGGYTF
j_call: TRBJ2-7; v_call: TRBV29-1; cdr3_aa: CSVEVKIERGLYEKYF
j_call: TRBJ1-1; v_call: TRBV7-6; cdr3_aa: CASSFEGGGVFTEAFF
j_call: TRBJ2-4; v_call: TRBV28; cdr3_aa: CASSLVAGASRGNIQYF
j_call: TRBJ2-7; v_call: TRBV6-1; cdr3_aa: CASSYRITGSYEQYF
j_call: TRBJ1-1; v_call: TRBV12-3/TRBV12-4; cdr3_aa: CASRQQGAMNTEAFF
j_call: TRBJ1-1; v_call: TRBV20-1; cdr3_aa: CSARGVSSEAFF
j_call: TRBJ2-5; v_call: TRBV6-2/TRBV6-3; cdr3_aa: CASSRPSQETQYF
j_call: TRBJ1-2; v_call: TRBV10-3; cdr3_aa: CAISESWGQLDGYTF
j_call: TRBJ1-6; v_call: TRBV7-3; cdr3_aa: CASSLTGTPNSPLHF
j_call: TRBJ1-2; v_call: TRBV6-8; cdr3_aa: CASSSTGTGDYGYTF
j_call: TRBJ2-7; v_call: TRBV11-2; cdr3_aa: CASSFGQSYEQYF
j_call: TRBJ1-5; v_call: TRBV28; cdr3_aa: CASSLGDSGGWQPQHF
j_call: TRBJ1-2; v_call: TRBV7-9; cdr3_aa: CASSPQGDHGYTF
j_call: TRBJ2-4; v_call: TRBV7-2; cdr3_aa: CASSTNAKNIQYF
j_call: TRBJ1-2; v_call: TRBV2; cdr3_aa: CASKAGRDYGYTF
j_call: TRBJ2-7; v_call: TRBV25-1; cdr3_aa: CASRASGVDSYEQYF
j_call: TRBJ2-1; v_call: TRBV7-9; cdr3_aa: CASSLPGRIEQFF
j_call: TRBJ1-2; v_call: TRBV6-1; cdr3_aa: CASSSDRGQVGGYTF
j_call: TRBJ1-2; v_call: TRBV19; cdr3_aa: CDSRTDTRANYGYTF
j_call: TRBJ2-7; v_call: TRBV7-2; cdr3_aa: CASSSPGISYEQYF
j_call: TRBJ1-6; v_call: TRBV14; cdr3_aa: CASSHGQLRSYNSPLHF
j_call: TRBJ2-3; v_call: TRBV7-2; cdr3_aa: CASSLVSRAQDTQYF
j_call: TRBJ2-3; v_call: TRBV7-2; cdr3_aa: CASSFKRTDTQYF
j_call: TRBJ2-5; v_call: TRBV5-1; cdr3_aa: CASSFGLGETQYF
j_call: TRBJ2-7; v_call: TRBV20-1; cdr3_aa: CSARPTPGRVEQYF
j_call: TRBJ1-2; v_call: TRBV12-3/TRBV12-4; cdr3_aa: CASSLATYGYTF
j_call: TRBJ2-3; v_call: TRBV24-1; cdr3_aa: CATSAGLTDTQYF
j_call: TRBJ2-7; v_call: TRBV6-2/TRBV6-3; cdr3_aa: CASRIAGNSYEQYF
j_call: TRBJ2-2; v_call: TRBV7-6; cdr3_aa: CASSLATGETGELFF
j_call: TRBJ1-4; v_call: TRBV5-8; cdr3_aa: CASSLAELGLAEKLFF
j_call: TRBJ2-2; v_call: TRBV7-2; cdr3_aa: CASSGSGGPGGELFF
j_call: TRBJ1-6; v_call: TRBV20-1; cdr3_aa: CSARVPGHLLDNSPLHF
j_call: TRBJ2-1; v_call: TRBV7-9; cdr3_aa: CASSLPGRSGGRYNEQFF
j_call: TRBJ2-3; v_call: TRBV19; cdr3_aa: CASSQQHQISTDTQYF
j_call: TRBJ2-3; v_call: TRBV27; cdr3_aa: CASSLSKGLAGEADTQYF
j_call: TRBJ1-5; v_call: TRBV12-3/TRBV12-4; cdr3_aa: CASSFSGGQPQHF
j_call: TRBJ2-2; v_call: TRBV19; cdr3_aa: CASSIPTGGSGELFF
j_call: TRBJ2-7; v_call: TRBV27; cdr3_aa: CASSLSYRGRDEQYF
j_call: TRBJ1-5; v_call: TRBV20-1; cdr3_aa: CSARQSSGENQPQHF
j_call: TRBJ2-7; v_call: TRBV7-6; cdr3_aa: CARSHGDRYELYF
j_call: TRBJ1-1; v_call: TRBV6-1; cdr3_aa: CASIGVNTEAFF
j_call: TRBJ2-5; v_call: TRBV10-3; cdr3_aa: CAISEEYQETQYF
j_call: TRBJ2-5; v_call: TRBV7-9; cdr3_aa: CASSLAVAVQETQYF
j_call: TRBJ1-1; v_call: TRBV5-5; cdr3_aa: CASSREGAEAFF
j_call: TRBJ1-6; v_call: TRBV5-5; cdr3_aa: CASHGTGDSPLHF
j_call: TRBJ1-6; v_call: TRBV5-4; cdr3_aa: CASSLAGDSNSPLHF